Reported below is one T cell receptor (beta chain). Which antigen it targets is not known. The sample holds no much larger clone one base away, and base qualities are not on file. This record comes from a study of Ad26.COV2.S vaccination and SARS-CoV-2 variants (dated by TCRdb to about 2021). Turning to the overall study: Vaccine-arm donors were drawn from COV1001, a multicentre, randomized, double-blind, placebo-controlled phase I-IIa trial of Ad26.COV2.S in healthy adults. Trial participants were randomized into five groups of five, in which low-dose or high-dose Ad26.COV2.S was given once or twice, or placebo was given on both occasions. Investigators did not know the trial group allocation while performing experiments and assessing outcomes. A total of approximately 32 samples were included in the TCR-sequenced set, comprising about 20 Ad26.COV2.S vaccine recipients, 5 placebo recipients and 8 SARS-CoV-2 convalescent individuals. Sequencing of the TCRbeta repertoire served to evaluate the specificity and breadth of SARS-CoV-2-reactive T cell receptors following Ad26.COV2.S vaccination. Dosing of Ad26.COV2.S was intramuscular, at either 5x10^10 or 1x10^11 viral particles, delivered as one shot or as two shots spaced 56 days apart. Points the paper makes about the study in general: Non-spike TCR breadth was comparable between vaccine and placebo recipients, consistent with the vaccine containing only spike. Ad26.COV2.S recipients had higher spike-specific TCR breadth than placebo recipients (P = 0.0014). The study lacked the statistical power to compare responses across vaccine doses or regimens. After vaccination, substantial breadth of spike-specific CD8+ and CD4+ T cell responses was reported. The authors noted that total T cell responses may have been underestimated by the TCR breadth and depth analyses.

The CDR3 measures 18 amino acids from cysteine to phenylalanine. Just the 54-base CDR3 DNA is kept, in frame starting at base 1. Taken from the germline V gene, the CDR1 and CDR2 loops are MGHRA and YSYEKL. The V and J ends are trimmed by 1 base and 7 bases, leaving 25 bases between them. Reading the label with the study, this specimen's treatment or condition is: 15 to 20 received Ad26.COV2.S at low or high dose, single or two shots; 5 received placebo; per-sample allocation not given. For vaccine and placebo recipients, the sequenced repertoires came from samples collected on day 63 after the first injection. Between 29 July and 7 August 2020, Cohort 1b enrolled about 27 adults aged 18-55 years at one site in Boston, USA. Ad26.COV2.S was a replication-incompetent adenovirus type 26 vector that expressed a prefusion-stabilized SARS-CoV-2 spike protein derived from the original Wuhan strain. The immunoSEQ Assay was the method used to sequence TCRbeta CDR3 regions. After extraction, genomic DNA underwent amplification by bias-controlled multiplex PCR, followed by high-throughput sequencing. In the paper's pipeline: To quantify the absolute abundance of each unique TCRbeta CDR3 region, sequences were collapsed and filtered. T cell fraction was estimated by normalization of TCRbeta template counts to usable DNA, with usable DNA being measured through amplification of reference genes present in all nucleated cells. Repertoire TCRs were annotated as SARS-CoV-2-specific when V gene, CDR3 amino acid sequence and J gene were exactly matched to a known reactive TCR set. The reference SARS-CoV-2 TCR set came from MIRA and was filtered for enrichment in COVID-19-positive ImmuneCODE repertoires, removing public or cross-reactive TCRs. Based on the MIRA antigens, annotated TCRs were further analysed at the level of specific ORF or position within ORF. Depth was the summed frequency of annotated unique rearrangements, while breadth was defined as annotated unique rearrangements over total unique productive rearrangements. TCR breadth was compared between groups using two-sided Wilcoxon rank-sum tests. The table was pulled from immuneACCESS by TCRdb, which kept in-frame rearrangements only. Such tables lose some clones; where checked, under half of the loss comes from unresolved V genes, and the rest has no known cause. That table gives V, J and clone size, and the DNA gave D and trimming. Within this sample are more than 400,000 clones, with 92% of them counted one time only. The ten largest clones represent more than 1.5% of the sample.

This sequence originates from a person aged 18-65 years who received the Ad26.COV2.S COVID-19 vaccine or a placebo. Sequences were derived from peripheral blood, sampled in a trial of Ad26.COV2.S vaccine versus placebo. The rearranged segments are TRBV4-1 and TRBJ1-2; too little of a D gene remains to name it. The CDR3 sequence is CASSQVRKGVRGIGGYTF. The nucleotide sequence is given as TGCGCCAGCAGCCAAGTACGTAAAGGTGTTAGAGGAATCGGTGGCTACACCTTC.